The TCR beta chain described here comes from a study of cytomegalovirus exposure and HLA in healthy donors. Notes on the study in general: The study put around 180 TCR beta chains on its list as cytomegalovirus-associated. Later analysis suggested most CMV-associated TCR beta chains were HLA-restricted.

Donors were nominally healthy when sampled, though unrecorded immune exposures were likely. A multiplex PCR was run with 60 Vbeta primers and 13 Jbeta primers. Sequencing used immunoSEQ multiplex PCR; TCRdb keeps in-frame clones, though not all of them. This table holds about 150,000 clones, around 10% found once. Trimming stripped 3 bases from V and 7 bases from J, with 6 bases between. Germline V gene sequence: CDR1 MDHEN, CDR2 SYDVKM. This CDR3 is built from 12 residues. This clone was detected a few times. Its antigen is unknown. The receptor was isolated from a man in his forties or fifties in good health and CMV-seronegative. Source material: PBMCs. The V and J genes are TRBV28 and TRBJ1-4; D call uncertain. CDR3 residues: CASSFPSEKLFF. CDR3 nucleotides: TGTGCCAGCAGTTTCCCCAGTGAAAAACTGTTTTTT.